This T cell receptor beta chain was recovered during a study of blood T cells in healthy people across ages (dated by TCRdb to between 2014 and 2017). Broadly, across the study: In model experiments, template switching captured roughly one uniquely barcoded TCR beta cDNA molecule for every two T cells. The study measured age-related changes in TCR beta repertoire diversity using deep sequencing normalized with unique cDNA molecular identifiers. Four age groups were formed from the donors: young (average about 16 years), middle-aged (approximately 41), aged (62) and long-lived (less than 85). To avoid experimental bias, donors of different ages were spread randomly across the sequencing lanes. For two donors (one aged 18 to 30 and one aged 80 or older), the study analyzed two additional independent replicas of 1 million unique cDNA reads from the same blood draw.

The library was produced with 5' RACE. Sequencing instrument: Illumina HiSeq 2500. A second PCR of roughly 6 to 12 cycles was performed with a sample-barcoded 5' primer and a J-beta primer mix. Each TCR beta cDNA molecule received a unique molecular identifier from a template-switch 5' adaptor carrying 12 random nucleotides. Each sample yielded at least 2.5 million CDR3-containing paired-end reads. First-strand cDNA was synthesized from all RNA with the Mint cDNA synthesis kit, primed by a TRBC-specific oligonucleotide. After uracil-DNA glycosylase treatment, a first 18-cycle PCR used universal primers M1SS and BC2_uni_R on all cDNA. In the source study's methods: Each sample was normalized by randomly selecting 1 million high-quality reads, each carrying a distinct molecular identifier. Instead of being binned into consensus sequences, reads with shared molecular identifiers were discarded. CDR3 identification, clonotype clustering and error correction used MiTCR with a Q25 quality threshold and the strictest error-elimination algorithm. A nonparametric unseen species model with Euler transformation was used to estimate lower-bound total TCR beta diversity. TCRdb handled the public reads itself, with Q25 trimming in fastp and clone calling in MiXCR, and kept productive beta chains. CDR3 protein duplicates are merged, each entry listing the most common genes and DNA. The V and J calls were not made by the authors but by TCRdb's processing. The sample table records about 780,000 distinct CDR3 sequences; about 42% of these occur just once. Jointly, the top ten make up 15% to 20% of the sample.

Broad study findings and their caveats: Because donor CMV infection status was unknown, age-related changes in expanded clonotypes were potentially confounded. Observed TCR beta diversity per million T cells fell roughly linearly with age, and a significant reduction was already apparent by age roughly 40. Bulk unsorted PBMC profiling prevented conclusive comparison of naive and antigen-experienced compartments. Estimates of total diversity from one million sequenced T cells were regarded as lower bounds and underestimates. Observed TCR beta diversity correlated strongly with the percentage of naive T cells measured by flow cytometry. Compared with the aged group, the long-lived group had more naive CD4+ T cells, fewer expanded clones and increased TCR diversity, suggesting age selection.

The CDR3 starts with the cysteine, ends with the phenylalanine, and has 10 residues. The retained sequence is limited to the CDR3, 30 bases, with the frame set at the first base. From the germline V gene, CDR1 is SQVTM and CDR2 is ANQGSEA. There are a few counts of this clonotype. Its antigen is still unknown. One end of the junction fails to match germline, which may point to a read error. The donors were some 36 Caucasian individuals from Russia, aged roughly 6 to 100 years, who were systemically healthy. Approximately 9.3 milliliters of peripheral blood were collected from each donor into EDTA-treated Vacutainer tubes. Ficoll-Paque density-gradient centrifugation was used to isolate PBMCs, with at least 7 million per sample. Total RNA, at least 6 micrograms per sample, was extracted from PBMCs with Trizol reagent. Naive CD45RAhigh/CD27high T cell percentages were measured by flow cytometry on a PBMC aliquot from every donor.

The clonotype comes from an elderly man in good health. The rearrangement combines TRBV29-1 with TRBJ2-5; no D segment can be confidently identified. The sequenced sample was blood. The CDR3 has the sequence CSVQTETKYF. The sequenced DNA: TGCAGCGTCCAGACTGAGACCAAGTACTTC.